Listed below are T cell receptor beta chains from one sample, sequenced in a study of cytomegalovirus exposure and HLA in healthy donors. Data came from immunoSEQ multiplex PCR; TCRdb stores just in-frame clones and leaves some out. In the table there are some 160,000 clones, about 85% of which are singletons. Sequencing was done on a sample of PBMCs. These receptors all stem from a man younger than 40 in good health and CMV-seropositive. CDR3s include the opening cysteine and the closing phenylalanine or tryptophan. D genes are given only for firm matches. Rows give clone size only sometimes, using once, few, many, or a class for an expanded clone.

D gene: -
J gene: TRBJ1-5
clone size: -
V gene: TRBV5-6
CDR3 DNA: TGTGCCAGCAGCTTGGTTGGCGGAGATCAGCCCCAGCATTTT
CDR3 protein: CASSLVGGDQPQHF

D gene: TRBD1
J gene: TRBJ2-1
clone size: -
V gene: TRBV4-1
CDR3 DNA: TGCGCCAGCAGACGACCGGGACAGGGTAGCAATGAGCAGTTCTTC
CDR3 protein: CASRRPGQGSNEQFF

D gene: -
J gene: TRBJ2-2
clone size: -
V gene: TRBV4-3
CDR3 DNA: TGCGCCAGCAGCCAAGAATCGGGAGAGGGCACCGGGGAGCTGTTTTTT
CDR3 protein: CASSQESGEGTGELFF

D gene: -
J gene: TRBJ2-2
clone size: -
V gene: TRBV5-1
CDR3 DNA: TGCGCCAGCAGCTCACAACAGGGCAGGAACACCGGGGAGCTGTTTTTT
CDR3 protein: CASSSQQGRNTGELFF

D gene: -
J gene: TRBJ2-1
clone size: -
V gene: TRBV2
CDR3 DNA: TGTGCCAGCCTTCCGTGGGCCGACAATGAGCAGTTCTTC
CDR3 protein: CASLPWADNEQFF

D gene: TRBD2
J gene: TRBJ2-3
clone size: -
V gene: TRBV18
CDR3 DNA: TGTGCCAGCTCACCAGGGACTAGCCCAGATACGCAGTATTTT
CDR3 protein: CASSPGTSPDTQYF

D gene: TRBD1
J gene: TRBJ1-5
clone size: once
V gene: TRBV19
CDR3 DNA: TGTGCCAGTCATGCGGGGACAGAATATAGCAATCAGCCCCAGCATTTT
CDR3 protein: CASHAGTEYSNQPQHF

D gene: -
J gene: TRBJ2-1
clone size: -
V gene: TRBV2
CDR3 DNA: TGTGCCAGCAGTGAATTGAGCTCCTACAATGAGCAGTTCTTC
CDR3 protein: CASSELSSYNEQFF

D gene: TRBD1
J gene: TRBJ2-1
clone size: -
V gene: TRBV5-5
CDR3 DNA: TGTGCCAGCAGCTACAGGGGGCGTTTCAATGAGCAGTTCTTC
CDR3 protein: CASSYRGRFNEQFF

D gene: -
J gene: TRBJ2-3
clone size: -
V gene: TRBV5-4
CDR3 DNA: TGTGCCAGCAGCTTGTCAGGGCGGTTAGGAGATACGCAGTATTTT
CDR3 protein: CASSLSGRLGDTQYF

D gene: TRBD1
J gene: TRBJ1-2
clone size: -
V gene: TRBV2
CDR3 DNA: TGTGCCTTCCGGGACAGGGAAAATGGCTATGGCTACACCTTC
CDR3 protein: CAFRDRENGYGYTF

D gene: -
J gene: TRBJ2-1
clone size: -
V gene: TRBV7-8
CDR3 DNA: TGTGCCAGCAGCTTAGGGTGGCAGACAAATGATGAGCAGTTCTTC
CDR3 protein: CASSLGWQTNDEQFF

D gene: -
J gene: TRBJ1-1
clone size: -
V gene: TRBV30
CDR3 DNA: TGTGCCTGGATACCGGGACTCACGCCGAACACTGAAGCTTTCTTT
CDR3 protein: CAWIPGLTPNTEAFF

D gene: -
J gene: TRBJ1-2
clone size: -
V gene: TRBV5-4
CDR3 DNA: TGTGCCAGCAGCCCCGGACAGCACTATGGCTACACCTTC
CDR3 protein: CASSPGQHYGYTF

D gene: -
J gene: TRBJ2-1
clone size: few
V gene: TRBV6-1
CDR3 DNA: TGTGCCAGCAGTCTCCGGGTGCCTGAGCAGTTCTTC
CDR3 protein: CASSLRVPEQFF

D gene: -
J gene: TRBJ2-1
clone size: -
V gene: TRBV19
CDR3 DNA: TGTGCCAGTAGTTCCACGGGGTCCTTCAATGAGCAGTTCTTC
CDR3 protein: CASSSTGSFNEQFF

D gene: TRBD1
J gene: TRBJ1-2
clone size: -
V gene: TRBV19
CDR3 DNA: TGTGCCAGTAGTATGCAGGGGGCGCGGGTCTTAGGCTACACCTTC
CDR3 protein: CASSMQGARVLGYTF

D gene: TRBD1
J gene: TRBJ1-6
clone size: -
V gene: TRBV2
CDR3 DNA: TGTGCCAGCAGTTGGGACAGTAATTCACCCCTCCACTTT
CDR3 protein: CASSWDSNSPLHF

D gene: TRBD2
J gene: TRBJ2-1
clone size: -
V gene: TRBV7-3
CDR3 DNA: TGTGCCAGCAGCCCTGGACTAGCGGGAGGTGAGCAGTTCTTC
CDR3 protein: CASSPGLAGGEQFF

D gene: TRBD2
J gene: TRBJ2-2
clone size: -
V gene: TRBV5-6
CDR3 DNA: TGTGCCAGCAGCTTGGAACTAGCGGAAAACACCGGGGAGCTGTTTTTT
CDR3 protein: CASSLELAENTGELFF

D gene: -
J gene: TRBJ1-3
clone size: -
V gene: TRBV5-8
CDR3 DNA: TGTGCCAGCAGCTTGGGTCTTCTGCCAGGGACTGGAAACACCATATATTTT
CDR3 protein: CASSLGLLPGTGNTIYF

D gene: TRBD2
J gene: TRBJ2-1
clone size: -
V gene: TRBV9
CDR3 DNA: TGTGCCAGCAGCGTACCCCCTAGCGGGAGAAGGGCTGAGCAGTTCTTC
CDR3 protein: CASSVPPSGRRAEQFF

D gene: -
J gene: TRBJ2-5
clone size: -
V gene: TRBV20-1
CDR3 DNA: TGCAGCGGGGAGAGGGAGACCCAGTACTTC
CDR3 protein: CSGERETQYF

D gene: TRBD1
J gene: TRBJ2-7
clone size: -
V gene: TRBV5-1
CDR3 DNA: TGCGCCAGCAGCTTGGTCGACAGGGCCTACGAGCAGTACTTC
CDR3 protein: CASSLVDRAYEQYF

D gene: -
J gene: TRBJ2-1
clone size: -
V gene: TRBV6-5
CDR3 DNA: TGTGCCAGCAGTTACGCATATAGCTCCTACAATGAGCAGTTCTTC
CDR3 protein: CASSYAYSSYNEQFF

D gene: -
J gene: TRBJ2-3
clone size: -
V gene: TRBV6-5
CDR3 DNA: TGTGCCAGCAGTTACTCCCTCCCGGGGAAAACAGATACGCAGTATTTT
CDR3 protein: CASSYSLPGKTDTQYF

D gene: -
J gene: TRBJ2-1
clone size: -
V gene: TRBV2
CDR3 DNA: TGTGCCAGCAGCCCTGAGCTTGAGCAGTTCTTC
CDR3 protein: CASSPELEQFF

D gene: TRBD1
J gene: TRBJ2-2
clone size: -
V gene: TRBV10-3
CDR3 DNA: TGTGCCATCAACCCCGGGACAGTCACCGGGGAGCTGTTTTTT
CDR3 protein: CAINPGTVTGELFF

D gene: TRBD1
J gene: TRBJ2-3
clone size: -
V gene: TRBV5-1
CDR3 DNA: TGCGCCAGCAGCATCGACAGGGTTGCTGCAGATACGCAGTATTTT
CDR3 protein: CASSIDRVAADTQYF

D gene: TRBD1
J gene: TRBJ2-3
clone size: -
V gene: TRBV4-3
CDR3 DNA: TGCGCCAGCAGCTCCTCTCGGACAGGGGTTACAGATACGCAGTATTTT
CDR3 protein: CASSSSRTGVTDTQYF

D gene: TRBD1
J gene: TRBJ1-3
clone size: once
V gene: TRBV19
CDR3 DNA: TGTGCCAGTACTCAAGGAGGAGGGGGCAGTGGAAACACCATATATTTT
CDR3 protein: CASTQGGGGSGNTIYF

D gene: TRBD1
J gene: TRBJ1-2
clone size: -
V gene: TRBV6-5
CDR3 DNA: TGTGCCAGCAGCTCATTACAGGGGTTGGACTATGGCTACACCTTC
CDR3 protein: CASSSLQGLDYGYTF

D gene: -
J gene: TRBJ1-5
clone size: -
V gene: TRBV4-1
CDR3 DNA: TGCGCCAGCAGCCAGGGGGGGACACCCAATCAGCCCCAGCATTTT
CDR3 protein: CASSQGGTPNQPQHF

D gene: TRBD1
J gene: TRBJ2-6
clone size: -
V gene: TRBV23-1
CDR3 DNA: TGCGCCAGCAGTGTGAGGGACAGGGAGTGGTCTGGGGCCAACGTCCTGACTTTC
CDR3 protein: CASSVRDREWSGANVLTF

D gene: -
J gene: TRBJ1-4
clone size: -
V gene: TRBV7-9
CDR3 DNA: TGTGCCAGCACCTCCCGTGAAAAACTGTTTTTT
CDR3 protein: CASTSREKLFF

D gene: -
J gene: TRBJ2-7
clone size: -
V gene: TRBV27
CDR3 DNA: TGTGCCAGCAGACAAACCCGGGGCTACGAGCAGTACTTC
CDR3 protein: CASRQTRGYEQYF

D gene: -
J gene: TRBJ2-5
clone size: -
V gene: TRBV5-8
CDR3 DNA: TGTGCCAGCAGCTTTGGCAGAGAGACCCAGTACTTC
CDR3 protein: CASSFGRETQYF

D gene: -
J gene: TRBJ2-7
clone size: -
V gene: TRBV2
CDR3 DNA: TGTGCCAGCAGGGGCGGACAACACTACGAGCAGTACTTC
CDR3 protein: CASRGGQHYEQYF

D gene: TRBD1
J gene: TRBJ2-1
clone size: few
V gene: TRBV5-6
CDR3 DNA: TGTGCCAGCAGCTTGGCCGACAGGGCATACAATGAGCAGTTCTTC
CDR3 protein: CASSLADRAYNEQFF

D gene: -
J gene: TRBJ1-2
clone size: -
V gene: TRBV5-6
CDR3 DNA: TGTGCCAGCAGCTTGGACGGCAGGTTTGTCTATGGCTACACCTTC
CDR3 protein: CASSLDGRFVYGYTF

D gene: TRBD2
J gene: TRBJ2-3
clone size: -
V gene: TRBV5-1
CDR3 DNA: TGCGCCAGCAGCTTGCCTAGCGGCCTCACAGATACGCAGTATTTT
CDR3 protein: CASSLPSGLTDTQYF

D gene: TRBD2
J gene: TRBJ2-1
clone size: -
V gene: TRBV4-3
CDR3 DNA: TGCGCCAGCAGCCCTCTAGCGGTTCAGAACAATGAGCAGTTCTTC
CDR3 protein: CASSPLAVQNNEQFF

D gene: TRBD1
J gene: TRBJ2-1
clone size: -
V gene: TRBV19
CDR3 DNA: TGTGCCAGTAGTATCGGACAGGGTATCGATGAGCAGTTCTTC
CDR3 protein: CASSIGQGIDEQFF

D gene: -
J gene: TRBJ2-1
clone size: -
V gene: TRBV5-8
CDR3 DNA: TGTGCCAGCAGCTTGTACCAGGCTAATGAGCAGTTCTTC
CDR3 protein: CASSLYQANEQFF

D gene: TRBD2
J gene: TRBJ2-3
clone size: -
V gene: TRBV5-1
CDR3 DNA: TGCGCCAGCAGCATGGGACTAGCAGAAACCTTTCTGGGAACAGATACGCAGTATTTT
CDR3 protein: CASSMGLAETFLGTDTQYF

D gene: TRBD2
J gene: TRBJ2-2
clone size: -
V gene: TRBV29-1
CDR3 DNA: TGCAGCGTAGTGACTAGCGGGAGTACGTGGGACACCGGGGAGCTGTTTTTT
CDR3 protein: CSVVTSGSTWDTGELFF

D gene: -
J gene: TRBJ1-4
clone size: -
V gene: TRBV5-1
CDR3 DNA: TGCGCCAGCAGCCCATTGCCGGGGGAAGGAGGTGAAAAACTGTTTTTT
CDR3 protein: CASSPLPGEGGEKLFF

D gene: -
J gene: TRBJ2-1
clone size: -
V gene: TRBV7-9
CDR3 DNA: TGTGCCAGCAGCAACGGGATTTCCTACAATGAGCAGTTCTTC
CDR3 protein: CASSNGISYNEQFF

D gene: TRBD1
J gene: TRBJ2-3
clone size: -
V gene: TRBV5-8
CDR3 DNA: TGTGCCAGCAGCTTGGTGGGGACAGGCTTGATTCGCACAGATACGCAGTATTTT
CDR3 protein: CASSLVGTGLIRTDTQYF

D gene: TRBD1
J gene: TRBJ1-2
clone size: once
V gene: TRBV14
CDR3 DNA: TGTGCCAGCAGCCAAGATGGGACAGACTATGGCTACACCTTC
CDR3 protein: CASSQDGTDYGYTF

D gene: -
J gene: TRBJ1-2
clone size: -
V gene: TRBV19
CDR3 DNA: TGTGCCAGTAGTCCCGGACAGTATGGCTACACCTTC
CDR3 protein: CASSPGQYGYTF

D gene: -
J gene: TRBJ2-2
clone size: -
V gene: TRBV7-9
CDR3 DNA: TGTGCCAGCAGCTCGCTCGGTAGCGGACCGACCGGGGAGCTGTTTTTT
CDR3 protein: CASSSLGSGPTGELFF

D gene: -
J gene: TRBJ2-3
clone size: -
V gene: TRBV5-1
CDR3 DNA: TGCGCCAGCAGCTTGGTACCGGGCACAGATACGCAGTATTTT
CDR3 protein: CASSLVPGTDTQYF

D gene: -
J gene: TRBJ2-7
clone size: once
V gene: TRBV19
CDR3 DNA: TGTGCCAGTAGCCCCTTCATGGGAGTCTACGAGCAGTACTTC
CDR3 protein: CASSPFMGVYEQYF

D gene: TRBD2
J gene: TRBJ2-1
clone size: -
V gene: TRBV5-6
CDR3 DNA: TGTGCCAGCAGCTTGCCCCTGAGAGGGCGGGAGGGCGTCGGTGAGCAGTTCTTC
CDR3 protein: CASSLPLRGREGVGEQFF

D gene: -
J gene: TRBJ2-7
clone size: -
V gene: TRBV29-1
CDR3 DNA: TGCAGCGTTGAAGACAGTACCTACGAGCAGTACTTC
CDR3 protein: CSVEDSTYEQYF

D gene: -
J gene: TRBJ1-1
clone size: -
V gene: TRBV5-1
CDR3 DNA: TGCGCCAGCAGCTCAGGTTGGGTGGACACTGAAGCTTTCTTT
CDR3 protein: CASSSGWVDTEAFF

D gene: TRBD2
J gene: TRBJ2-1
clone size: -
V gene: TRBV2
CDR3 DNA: TGTGCCACCCGACGGGCGGGAGTAACTGTGGATGAGCAGTTCTTC
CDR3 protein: CATRRAGVTVDEQFF

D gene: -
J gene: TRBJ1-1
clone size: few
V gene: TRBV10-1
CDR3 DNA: TGCGCCAGCAGTGGCGGGCGAAGGTTCACTGAAGCTTTCTTT
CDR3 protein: CASSGGRRFTEAFF